Reported below is one T cell receptor (beta chain). Its antigen is unknown. Base qualities were left out, and no much larger clone turns up one base away. These data originate in a study of brain T cells in children with intractable seizures (dated by TCRdb to the early 2020s). In terms of the full investigation: Resected brain tissue from more than 40 pediatric epilepsy surgery cases was first screened for immune gene transcripts using a NanoString immunology panel. Of the roughly twelve selected surgery cases, pre-surgery blood was also sequenced for eight, so four had brain tissue only.

The immunoSEQ assay was used to generate TCR beta chain sequences from genomic DNA. Per the authors' processing: CDR3 sequences that did not begin with the conserved framework cysteine at position 104 were removed manually. To get clonality, the normalized Shannon's Diversity Index was subtracted from one, giving values from 0 (maximal diversity) to 1 (oligoclonal). Chi-squared comparison-of-proportions tests were used to check whether the frequency of the same CDR3 differed between samples, for example brain versus blood. Public clonotypes were found by searching immuneACCESS, and the VDJdb browser was used to assess similarity to known antiviral clonotypes. TCRdb provides this immuneACCESS table in a form limited to in-frame rearrangements. Some clones are lacking; in checked studies, under half of them reflect an unresolved V gene, and why the rest are absent is not known. Clone size and V and J calls were adopted from that table, with D and trimming inferred from the DNA. The sample table holds about 340,000 clones, of which nearly 95% were seen once. The top ten clonotypes cover around 6% of the sample.

Sample time point, as interpreted from the label and publication: blood from clinic visit 5 months post-surgery; TSC patient then seizure free. The surgery cases showing the highest brain T cell transcript signatures were chosen for TCR beta chain sequencing of brain tissue and, when available, of blood. Prior to surgery, the patients had been treated with at least one anti-epileptic drug. TCR-sequenced patients were children with drug-resistant epilepsy due to tuberous sclerosis complex, focal cortical dysplasia, Rasmussen encephalitis or hemimegalencephaly. The Monarch genomic DNA purification kit was used to extract bulk genomic DNA from unsorted brain tissue and whole blood. What the research found in general, with its limitations: Viral specificity was inferred only from CDR3 sequence similarity, and patients' HCMV serostatus was unknown. Because sequencing depth differed between pre- and post-surgery blood, the absence of clones from the pre-surgery sample may reflect undersampling.

Spanning cysteine to phenylalanine, the CDR3 consists of 14 amino acids. CDR3 DNA is the only sequence kept; it has 42 bases, read in frame from the first base. The germline V gene encodes CDR1 LNHDA and CDR2 SQIVND (reference sequence). Deletion took 5 bases off V and 1 base off J, with a span of 10 bases between the germline ends. The source is a boy younger than two with tuberous sclerosis and intractable seizures. The chain links TRBV19 with TRBJ2-3, with no D gene named confidently. Sequencing was performed on peripheral blood, taken about 5 months after surgery. The CDR3 loop reads CASSLLRGTDTQYF. The DNA sequence is given as TGTGCCAGTAGTCTCCTCCGGGGCACAGATACGCAGTATTTT.